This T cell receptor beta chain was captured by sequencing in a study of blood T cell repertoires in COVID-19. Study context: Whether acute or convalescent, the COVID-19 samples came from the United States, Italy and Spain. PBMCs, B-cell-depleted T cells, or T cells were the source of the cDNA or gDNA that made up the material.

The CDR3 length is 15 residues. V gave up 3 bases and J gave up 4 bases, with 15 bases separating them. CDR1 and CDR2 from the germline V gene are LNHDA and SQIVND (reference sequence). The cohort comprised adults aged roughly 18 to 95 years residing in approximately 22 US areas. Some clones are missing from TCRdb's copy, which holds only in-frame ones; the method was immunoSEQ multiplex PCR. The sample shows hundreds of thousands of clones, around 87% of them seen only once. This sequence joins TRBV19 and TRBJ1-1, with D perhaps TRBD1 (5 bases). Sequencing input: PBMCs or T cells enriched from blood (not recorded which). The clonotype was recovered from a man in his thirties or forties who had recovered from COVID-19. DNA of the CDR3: TGTGCCAGTAGTATGTCTGGGGCCGTCATCACTGAAGCTTTCTTT. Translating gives CASSMSGAVITEAFF.